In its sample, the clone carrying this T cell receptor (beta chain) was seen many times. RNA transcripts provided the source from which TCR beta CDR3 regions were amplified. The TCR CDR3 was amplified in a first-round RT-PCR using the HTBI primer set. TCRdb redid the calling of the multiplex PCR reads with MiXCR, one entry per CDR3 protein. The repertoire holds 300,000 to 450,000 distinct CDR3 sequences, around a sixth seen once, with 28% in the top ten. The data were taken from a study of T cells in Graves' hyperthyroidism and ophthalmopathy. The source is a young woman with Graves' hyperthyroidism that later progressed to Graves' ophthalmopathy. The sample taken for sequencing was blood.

Written as DNA, the CDR3 is TGTGCCAGCAGCACAGTCCCGGGACAGGAGCAGTACTTC. This codes for CASSTVPGQEQYF. The chain employs TRBV7-9 and TRBJ2-7, with TRBD1 matching 7 bases. V was clipped by 5 bases and J by 7 bases; unmatched bases: 8. The CDR3 consists of 13 residues. CDR1 is SEHNR, CDR2 FQNEAQ, per germline (reference sequence).